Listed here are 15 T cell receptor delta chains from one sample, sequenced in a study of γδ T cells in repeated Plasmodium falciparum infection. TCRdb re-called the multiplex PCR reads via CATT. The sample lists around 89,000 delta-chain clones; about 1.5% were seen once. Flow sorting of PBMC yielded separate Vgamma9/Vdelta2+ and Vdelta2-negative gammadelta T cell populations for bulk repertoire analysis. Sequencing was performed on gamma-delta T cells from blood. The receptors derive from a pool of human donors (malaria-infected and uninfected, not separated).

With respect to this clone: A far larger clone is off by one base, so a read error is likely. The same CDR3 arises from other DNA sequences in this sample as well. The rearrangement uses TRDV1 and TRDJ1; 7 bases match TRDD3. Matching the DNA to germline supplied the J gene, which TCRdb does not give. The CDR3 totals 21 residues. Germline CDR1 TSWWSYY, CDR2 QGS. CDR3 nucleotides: TGTGCCCTTGGGGAGCACGACCCGCGTACTGGGGTTCACCCGTACACCGATAAACTCATCTTT. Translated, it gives CALGEHDPRTGVHPYTDKLIF.

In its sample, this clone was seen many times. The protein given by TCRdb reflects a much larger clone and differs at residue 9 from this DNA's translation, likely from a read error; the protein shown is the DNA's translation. This chain's CDR3 is CAVFGLRGGTLDKLIF. CDR3 coding DNA: TGTGCCGTTTTTGGACTTCGGGGGGGTACCCTTGATAAACTCATCTTT. This chain links TRDV3 with TRDJ1, with D perhaps matching TRDD3 (5 bases). The CDR3 has 16 residues. In germline, CDR1 is TVYSNPD, CDR2 GDNSRS (reference sequence). V lost 5 bases and J 5 bases, leaving 27 bases between the germline ends.

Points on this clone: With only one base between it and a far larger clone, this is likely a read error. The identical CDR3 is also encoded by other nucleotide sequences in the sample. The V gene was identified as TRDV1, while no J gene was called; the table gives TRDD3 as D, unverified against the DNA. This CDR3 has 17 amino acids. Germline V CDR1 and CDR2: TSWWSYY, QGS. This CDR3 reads CALGAPPSPRRTDKLIF. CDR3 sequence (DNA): TGTGCTCTTGGGGCTCCCCCGTCCCCAAGGAGGACCGATAAGCTCATCTTT.

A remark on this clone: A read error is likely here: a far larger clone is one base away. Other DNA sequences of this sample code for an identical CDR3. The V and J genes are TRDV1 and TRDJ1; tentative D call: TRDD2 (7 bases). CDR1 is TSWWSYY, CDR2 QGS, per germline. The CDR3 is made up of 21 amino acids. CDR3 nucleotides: TGCGCTCTTGGGATAGAACGCGGTTCCTACATACCCCTTAGGGGCACCGATAAACTCATCTTT. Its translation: CALGIERGSYIPLRGTDKLIF.

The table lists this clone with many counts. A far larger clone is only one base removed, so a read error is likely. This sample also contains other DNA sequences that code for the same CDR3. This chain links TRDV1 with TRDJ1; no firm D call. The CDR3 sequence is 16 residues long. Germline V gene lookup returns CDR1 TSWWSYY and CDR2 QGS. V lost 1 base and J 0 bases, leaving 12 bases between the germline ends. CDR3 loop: CALGERGRFNTDKLIF. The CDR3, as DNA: TGTGCTCTTGGGGAACGGGGCCGCTTCAACACCGATAAACTCATCTTT.

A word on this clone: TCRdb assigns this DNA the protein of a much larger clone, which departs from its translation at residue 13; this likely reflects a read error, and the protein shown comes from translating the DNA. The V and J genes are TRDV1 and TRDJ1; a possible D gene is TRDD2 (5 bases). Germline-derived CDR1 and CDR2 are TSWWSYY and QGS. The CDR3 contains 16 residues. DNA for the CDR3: TGTGCTCTTGGGGAACAACCTACCCTGTACACCGATGAACTCATCTTT. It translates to CALGEQPTLYTDELIF.

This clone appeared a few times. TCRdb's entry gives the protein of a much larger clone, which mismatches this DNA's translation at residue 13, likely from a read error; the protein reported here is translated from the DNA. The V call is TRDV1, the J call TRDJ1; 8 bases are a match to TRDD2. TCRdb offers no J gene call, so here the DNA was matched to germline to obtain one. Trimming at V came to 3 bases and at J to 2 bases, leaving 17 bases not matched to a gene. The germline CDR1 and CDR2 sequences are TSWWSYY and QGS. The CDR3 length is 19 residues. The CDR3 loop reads CALGDLLPIFWGVTDKLIF. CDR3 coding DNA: TGTGCTCTTGGGGACCTCCTTCCTATCTTTTGGGGGGTAACCGATAAACTCATCTTT.

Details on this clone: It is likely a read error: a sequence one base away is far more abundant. The chain's CDR3 is CALGELPLHGDTEGDKLIF. The CDR3 bases are TGTGCTCTTGGGGAACTTCCCCTTCACGGGGATACGGAGGGAGATAAACTCATCTTC. No J gene was called, and the V gene is TRDV1; the table calls TRDD3, which could not be checked here. Germline V gene lookup returns CDR1 TSWWSYY and CDR2 QGS. The CDR3 extends over 19 amino acids.

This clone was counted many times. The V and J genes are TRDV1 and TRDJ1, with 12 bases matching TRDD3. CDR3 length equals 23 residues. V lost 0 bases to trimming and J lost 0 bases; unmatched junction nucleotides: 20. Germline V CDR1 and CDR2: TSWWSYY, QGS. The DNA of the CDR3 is TGTGCTCTTGGGGAACTAAGAAGTTCCCGTACTTGCTGGGGGATACGAAACACCGATAAACTCATCTTT. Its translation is CALGELRSSRTCWGIRNTDKLIF.

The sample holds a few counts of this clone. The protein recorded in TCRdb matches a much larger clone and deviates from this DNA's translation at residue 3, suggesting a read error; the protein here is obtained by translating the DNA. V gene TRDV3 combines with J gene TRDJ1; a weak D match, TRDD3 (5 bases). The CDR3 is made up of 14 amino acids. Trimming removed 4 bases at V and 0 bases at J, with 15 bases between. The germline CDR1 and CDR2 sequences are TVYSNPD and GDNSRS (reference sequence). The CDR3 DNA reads TGTGCCTGCGGTACTGGTCGGTACACCGATAAACTCATCTTT. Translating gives CACGTGRYTDKLIF.

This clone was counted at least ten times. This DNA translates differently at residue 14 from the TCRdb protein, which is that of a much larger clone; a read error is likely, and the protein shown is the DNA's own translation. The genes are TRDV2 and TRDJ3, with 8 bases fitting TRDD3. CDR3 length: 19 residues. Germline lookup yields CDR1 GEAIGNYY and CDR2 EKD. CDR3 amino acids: CACDTGGFGSSWDARQMFF. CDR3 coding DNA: TGTGCCTGTGACACTGGGGGATTCGGGAGCTCCTGGGACGCCCGACAGATGTTTTTC.

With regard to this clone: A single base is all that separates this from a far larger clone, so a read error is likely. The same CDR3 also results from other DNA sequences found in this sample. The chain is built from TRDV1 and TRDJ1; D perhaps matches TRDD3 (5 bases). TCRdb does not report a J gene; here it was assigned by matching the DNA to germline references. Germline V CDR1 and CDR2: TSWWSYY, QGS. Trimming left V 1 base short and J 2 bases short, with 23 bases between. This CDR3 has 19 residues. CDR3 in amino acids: CALGERPGSAHHVTDKLIF. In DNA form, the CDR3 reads TGTGCTCTTGGGGAACGGCCTGGGTCGGCCCACCACGTAACCGATAAACTCATCTTT.

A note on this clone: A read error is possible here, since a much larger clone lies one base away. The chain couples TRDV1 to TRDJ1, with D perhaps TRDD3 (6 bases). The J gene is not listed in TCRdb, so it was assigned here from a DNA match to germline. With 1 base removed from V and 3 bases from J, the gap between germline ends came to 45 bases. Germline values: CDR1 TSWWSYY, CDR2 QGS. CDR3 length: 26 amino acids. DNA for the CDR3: TGTGCTCTTGGGGAACCATACAGGAGGGTTACACCCCGGGAGTATAAGTATTGGGGGTCACCCGATAAACTCATCTTT. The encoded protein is CALGEPYRRVTPREYKYWGSPDKLIF.

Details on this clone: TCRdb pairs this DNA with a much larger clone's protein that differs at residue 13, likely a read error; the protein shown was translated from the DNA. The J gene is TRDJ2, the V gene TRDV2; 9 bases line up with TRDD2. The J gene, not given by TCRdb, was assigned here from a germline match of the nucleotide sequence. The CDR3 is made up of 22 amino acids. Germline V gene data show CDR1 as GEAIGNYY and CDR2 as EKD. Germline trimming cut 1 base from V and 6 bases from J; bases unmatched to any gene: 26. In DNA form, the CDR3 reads TGTGCCTGTGACACTAAGCGGCCTCCCTTCCTACCGGCCTGGGGAAGCGCAGCACAACTCTTCTTT. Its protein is CACDTKRPPFLPAWGSAAQLFF.

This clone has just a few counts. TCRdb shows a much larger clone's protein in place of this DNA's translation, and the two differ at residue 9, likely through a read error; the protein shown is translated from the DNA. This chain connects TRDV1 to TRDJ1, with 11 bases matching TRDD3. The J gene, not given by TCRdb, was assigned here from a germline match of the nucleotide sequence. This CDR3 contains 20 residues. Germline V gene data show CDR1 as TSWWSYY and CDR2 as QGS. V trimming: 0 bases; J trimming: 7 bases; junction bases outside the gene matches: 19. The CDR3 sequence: CALGELRLLWMGDTFGKLIF. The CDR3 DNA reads TGTGCTCTTGGGGAACTTCGCCTGCTCTGGATGGGGGATACGTTCGGTAAACTCATCTTT.